The clone carrying this T cell receptor beta chain was found once. Antigen specificity is unknown. An end of the junction differs from the germline gene, which may be a read error. This specimen belongs to a study of T cells in Graves' hyperthyroidism and ophthalmopathy. Study as a whole: Peripheral blood was taken when the disease was first diagnosed, before any treatment began. Study-wide results and limits: Ophthalmopathy was model-predicted a median about 7.1 months pre-onset.

Diagnoses were established using clinical symptoms, serum thyroxine and TRAb, thyroid ultrasound and orbital computed tomography. TCR beta CDR3 regions were amplified from RNA. Primed by the HTBI set, a first-round RT-PCR was run on the TCR CDR3. TCRdb analysed the multiplex PCR reads with MiXCR anew, one entry per CDR3 protein. The table includes hundreds of thousands of distinct CDR3 sequences, 38% detected once. Looked up from germline, CDR1 is SGHTA and CDR2 is FQGNSA. The CDR3 is 20 amino acids. The sequencing input was blood. This TCR was recovered from a man between 18 and 29 years old with Graves' hyperthyroidism. The chain carries TRBV7-2 and TRBJ2-7; 10 bases fit TRBD2. The DNA of the CDR3 is TGCGCCAGCAGCCAAGGACTAGCGGCAGGGACTTACCACTTTTCCTACGAGCAGTACTTC. Its translation is CASSQGLAAGTYHFSYEQYF.